This T cell receptor beta chain originates from a study of T cells expressing NK-cell markers. Beta-chain TCR cDNA was generated via 5'RACE template switching with UMIs. From the 5' RACE reads, TCRdb lists one entry per CDR3 protein and no DNA. This sample's table reports 450,000 to 600,000 distinct CDR3 sequences. Study-wide points: The same clonotypes also predominated in the CD3+CD56-NKG2C+ fraction of several donors.

To note about this clonotype: Its antigen is undetermined.

CDR1 SGHRS and CDR2 YFSETQ come from the germline V gene. This CDR3 contains 16 residues. Sample: blood T cells: a sorted CD56 or NKG2C T cell subset, CD4+ or CD8+ T cells, or bulk PBMC T cells (not recorded which). The clonotype originates from a young man in good health. The chain recombines TRBV5-1 with TRBJ2-1; TCRdb selects TRBD1, and the lack of DNA leaves this call unchecked. The CDR3 loop is CASRGQGSTSYNEQFF.